This T cell receptor (beta chain) was identified in a study of T cell responses to AZD1222 COVID-19 vaccine. To note about this clone: What it binds is unknown.

The CDR3 covers 14 residues. V gave up 1 base and J gave up 7 bases, with 11 bases separating them. Germline V gene data show CDR1 as LGHDT and CDR2 as YNNKEL (reference sequence). The assay was immunoSEQ multiplex PCR, and TCRdb's table has in-frame clones only and misses some. The sample has around 110,000 clones; approximately 86% are singletons. Overall study results and limits: Variant regions that are unmutated are reportedly the target of nearly half of spike-specific TCRs. Recipients of two AZD1222 doses showed rising Spike-specific TCR breadth and depth.

The chain joins TRBV3-1 (or the pseudogene TRBV3-2) to TRBJ1-5; D call uncertain. This TCR was recovered from an adult in good health. Specimen: peripheral blood, collected on day 0 of AZD1222 vaccination. The CDR3 here is CASSQVGGSQPQHF. CDR3 bases: TGTGCCAGCAGCCAAGTCGGAGGGAGCCAGCCCCAGCATTTT.